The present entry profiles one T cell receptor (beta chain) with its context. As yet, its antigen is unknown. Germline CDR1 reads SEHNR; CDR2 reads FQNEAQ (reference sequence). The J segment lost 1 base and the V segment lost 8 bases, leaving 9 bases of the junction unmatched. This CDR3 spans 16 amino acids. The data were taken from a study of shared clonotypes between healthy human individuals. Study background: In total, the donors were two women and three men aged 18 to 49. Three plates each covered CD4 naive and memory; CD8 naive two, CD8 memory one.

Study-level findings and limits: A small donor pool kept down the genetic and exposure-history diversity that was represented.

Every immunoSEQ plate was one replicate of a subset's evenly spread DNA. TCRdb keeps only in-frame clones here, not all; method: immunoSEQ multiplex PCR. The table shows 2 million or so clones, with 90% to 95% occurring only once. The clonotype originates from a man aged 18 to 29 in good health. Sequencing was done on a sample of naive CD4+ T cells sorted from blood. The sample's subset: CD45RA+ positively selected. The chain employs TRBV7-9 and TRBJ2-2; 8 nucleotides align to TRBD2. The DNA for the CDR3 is TGTGCCAGCCCTCGCGGGGGGACGGGGAACACCGGGGAGCTGTTTTTT. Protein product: CASPRGGTGNTGELFF.